Below are 4 T cell receptor beta chains sequenced from a single sample in a study of post-analysis software for immune sequencing data. Study-wide results and limits: There were five TRBV segments more frequent in patients than controls, and TRBV5-6, TRBV5-1 and TRBV20-1 were among them.

Their antigens remain unidentified. Libraries were made from TCR beta cDNA, and they carried unique molecular identifiers. TCRdb passed the PCR reads through MiXCR, listing each CDR3 protein once. Seen here are fewer than 850,000 distinct CDR3 sequences, about 45% observed once, and the top ten hold roughly 4.9%. The specimen sequenced was blood. The receptors come from a girl between 10 and 17 years old with multiple sclerosis.

The chain is built from TRBV9 and TRBJ2-1, with 7 nucleotides matching TRBD2. CDR3 length: 15 residues. V lost 0 bases to trimming and J lost 5 bases; unmatched junction nucleotides: 5. Germline V lookup: CDR1 SGDLS, CDR2 YYNGEE. The CDR3 is CASSVDWRENNEQFF. CDR3 in DNA: TGTGCCAGCAGCGTAGATTGGCGGGAGAACAATGAGCAGTTCTTC.

The gene calls are TRBV6-1 and TRBJ2-3, with D unresolved. V was pared by 7 bases and J by 2 bases, with 10 bases between. Per germline, CDR1 MNHNS and CDR2 SASEGT. This CDR3 is 13 amino acids long. The CDR3 DNA follows: TGTGCCAGCATTCGACCCCTCACAGATACGCAGTATTTT. Protein: CASIRPLTDTQYF.

This rearrangement joins TRBV12-3 or TRBV12-4 to TRBJ2-3; D unclear. The CDR3 loop spans 12 amino acids. V lost 3 bases and J 9 bases, leaving 10 bases between the germline ends. The chain's CDR3 is CASSLPAMTQYF. The CDR3 DNA sequence: TGTGCCAGCAGTTTGCCAGCGATGACGCAGTATTTT.

The chain employs TRBV12-3 or TRBV12-4 and TRBJ2-1; the D is unclear. The CDR3 runs 11 residues. Between the trimmed V and J ends, which lost 7 bases and 8 bases, there was a span of 9 bases. As DNA, the CDR3 is TGTGCCAGCACCGGCGTCGATGAGCAGTTCTTC. Translation: CASTGVDEQFF.